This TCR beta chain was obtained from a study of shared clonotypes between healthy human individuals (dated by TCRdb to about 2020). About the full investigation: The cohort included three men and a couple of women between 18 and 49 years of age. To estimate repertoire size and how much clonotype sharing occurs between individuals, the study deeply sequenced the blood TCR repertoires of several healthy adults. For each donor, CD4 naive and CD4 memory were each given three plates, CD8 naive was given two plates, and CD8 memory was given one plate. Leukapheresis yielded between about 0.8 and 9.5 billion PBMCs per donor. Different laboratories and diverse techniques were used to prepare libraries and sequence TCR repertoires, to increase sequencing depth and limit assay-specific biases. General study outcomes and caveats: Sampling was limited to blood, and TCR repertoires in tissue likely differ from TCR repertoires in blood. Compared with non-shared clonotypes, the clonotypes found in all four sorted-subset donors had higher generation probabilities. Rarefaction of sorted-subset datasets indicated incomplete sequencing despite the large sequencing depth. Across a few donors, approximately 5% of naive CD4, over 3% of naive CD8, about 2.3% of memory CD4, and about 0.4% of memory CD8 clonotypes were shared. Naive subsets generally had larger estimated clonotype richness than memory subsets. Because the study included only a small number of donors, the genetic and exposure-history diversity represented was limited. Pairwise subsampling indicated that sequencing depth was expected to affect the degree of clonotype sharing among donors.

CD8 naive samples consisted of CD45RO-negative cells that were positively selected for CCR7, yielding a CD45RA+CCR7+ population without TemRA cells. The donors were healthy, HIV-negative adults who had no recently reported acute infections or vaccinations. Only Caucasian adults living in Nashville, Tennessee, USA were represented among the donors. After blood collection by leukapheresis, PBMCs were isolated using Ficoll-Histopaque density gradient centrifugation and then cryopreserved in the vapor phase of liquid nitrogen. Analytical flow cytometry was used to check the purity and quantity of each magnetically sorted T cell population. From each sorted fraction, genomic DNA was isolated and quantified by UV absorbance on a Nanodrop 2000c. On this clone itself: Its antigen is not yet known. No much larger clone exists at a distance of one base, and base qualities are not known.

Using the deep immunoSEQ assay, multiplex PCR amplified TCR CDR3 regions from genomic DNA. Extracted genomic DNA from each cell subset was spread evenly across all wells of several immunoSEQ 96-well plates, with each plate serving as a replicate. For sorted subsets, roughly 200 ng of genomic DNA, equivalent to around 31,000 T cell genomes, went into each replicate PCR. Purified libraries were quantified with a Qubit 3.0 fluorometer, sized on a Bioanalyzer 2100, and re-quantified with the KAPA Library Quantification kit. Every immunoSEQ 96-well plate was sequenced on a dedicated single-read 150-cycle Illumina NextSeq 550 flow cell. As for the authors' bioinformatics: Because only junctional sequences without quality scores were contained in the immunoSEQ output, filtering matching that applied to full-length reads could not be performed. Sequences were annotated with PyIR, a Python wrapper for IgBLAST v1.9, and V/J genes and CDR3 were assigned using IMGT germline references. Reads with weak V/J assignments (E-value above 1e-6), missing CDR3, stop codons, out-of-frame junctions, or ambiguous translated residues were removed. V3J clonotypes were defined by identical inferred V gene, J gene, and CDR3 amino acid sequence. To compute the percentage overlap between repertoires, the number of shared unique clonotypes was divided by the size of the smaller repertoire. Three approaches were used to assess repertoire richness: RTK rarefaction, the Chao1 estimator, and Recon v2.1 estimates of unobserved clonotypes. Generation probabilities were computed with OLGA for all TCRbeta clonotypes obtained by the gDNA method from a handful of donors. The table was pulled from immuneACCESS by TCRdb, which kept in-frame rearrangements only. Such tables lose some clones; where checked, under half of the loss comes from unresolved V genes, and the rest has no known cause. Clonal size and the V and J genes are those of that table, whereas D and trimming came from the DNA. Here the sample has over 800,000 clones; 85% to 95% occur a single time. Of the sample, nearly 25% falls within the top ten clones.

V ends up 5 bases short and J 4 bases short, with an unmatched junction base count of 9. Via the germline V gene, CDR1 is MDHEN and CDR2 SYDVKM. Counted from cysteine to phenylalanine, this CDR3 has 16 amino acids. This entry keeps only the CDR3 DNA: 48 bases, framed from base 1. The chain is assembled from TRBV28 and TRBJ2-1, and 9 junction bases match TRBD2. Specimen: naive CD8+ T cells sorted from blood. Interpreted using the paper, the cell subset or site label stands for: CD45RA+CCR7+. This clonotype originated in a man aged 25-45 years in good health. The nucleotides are TGTGCCAGCAGTATTAGCGGGAGCGGCTTTTACAATGAGCAGTTCTTC. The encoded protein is CASSISGSGFYNEQFF.